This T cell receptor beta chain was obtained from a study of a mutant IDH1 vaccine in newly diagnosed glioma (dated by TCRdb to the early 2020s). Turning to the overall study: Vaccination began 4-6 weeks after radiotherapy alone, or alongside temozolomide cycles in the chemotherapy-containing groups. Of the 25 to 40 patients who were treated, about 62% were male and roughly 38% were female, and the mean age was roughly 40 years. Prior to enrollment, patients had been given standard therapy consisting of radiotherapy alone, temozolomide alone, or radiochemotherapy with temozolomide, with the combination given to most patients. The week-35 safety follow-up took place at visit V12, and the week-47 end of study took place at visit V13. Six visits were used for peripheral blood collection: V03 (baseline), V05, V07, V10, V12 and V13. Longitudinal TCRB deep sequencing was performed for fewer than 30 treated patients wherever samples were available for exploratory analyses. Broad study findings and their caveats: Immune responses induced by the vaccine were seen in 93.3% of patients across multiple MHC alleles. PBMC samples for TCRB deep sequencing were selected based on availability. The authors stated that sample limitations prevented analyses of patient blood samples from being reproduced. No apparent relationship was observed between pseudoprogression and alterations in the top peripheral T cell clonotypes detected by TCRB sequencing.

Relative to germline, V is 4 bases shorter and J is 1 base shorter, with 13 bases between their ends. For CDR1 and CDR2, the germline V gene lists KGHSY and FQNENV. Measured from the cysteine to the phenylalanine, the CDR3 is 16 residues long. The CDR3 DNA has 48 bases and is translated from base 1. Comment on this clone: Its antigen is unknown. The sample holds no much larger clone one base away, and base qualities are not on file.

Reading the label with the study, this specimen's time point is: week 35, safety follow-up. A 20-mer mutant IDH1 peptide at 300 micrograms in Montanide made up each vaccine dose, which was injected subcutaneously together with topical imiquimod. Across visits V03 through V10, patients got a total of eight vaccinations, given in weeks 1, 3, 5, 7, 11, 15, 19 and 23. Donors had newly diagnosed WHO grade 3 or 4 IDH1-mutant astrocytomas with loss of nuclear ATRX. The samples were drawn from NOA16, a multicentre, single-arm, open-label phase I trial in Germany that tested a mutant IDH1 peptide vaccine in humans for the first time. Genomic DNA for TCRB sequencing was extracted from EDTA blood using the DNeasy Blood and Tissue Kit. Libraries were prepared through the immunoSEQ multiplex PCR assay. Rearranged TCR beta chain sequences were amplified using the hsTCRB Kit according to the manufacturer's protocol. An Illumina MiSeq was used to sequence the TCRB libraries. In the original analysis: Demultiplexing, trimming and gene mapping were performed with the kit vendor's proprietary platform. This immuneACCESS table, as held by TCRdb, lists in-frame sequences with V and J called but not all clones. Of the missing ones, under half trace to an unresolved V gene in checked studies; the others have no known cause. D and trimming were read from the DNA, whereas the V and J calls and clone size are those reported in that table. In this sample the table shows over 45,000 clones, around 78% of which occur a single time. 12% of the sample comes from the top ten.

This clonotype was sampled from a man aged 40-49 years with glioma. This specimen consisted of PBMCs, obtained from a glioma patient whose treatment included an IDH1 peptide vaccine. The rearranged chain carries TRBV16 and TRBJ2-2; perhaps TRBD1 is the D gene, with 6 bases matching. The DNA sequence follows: TGTGCCAGCAGCCCCATCAAAGGGGGGAACACCGGGGAGCTGTTTTTT. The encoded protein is CASSPIKGGNTGELFF. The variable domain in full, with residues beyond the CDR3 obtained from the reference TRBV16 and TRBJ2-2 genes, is GEEVAQTPKHLVRGEGQKAKLYCAPIKGHSYVFWYQQVLKNEFKFLISFQNENVFDETGMPKERFSAKCLPNSPCSLEIQATKLEDSAVYFCASSPIKGGNTGELFFGEGSRLTVL.